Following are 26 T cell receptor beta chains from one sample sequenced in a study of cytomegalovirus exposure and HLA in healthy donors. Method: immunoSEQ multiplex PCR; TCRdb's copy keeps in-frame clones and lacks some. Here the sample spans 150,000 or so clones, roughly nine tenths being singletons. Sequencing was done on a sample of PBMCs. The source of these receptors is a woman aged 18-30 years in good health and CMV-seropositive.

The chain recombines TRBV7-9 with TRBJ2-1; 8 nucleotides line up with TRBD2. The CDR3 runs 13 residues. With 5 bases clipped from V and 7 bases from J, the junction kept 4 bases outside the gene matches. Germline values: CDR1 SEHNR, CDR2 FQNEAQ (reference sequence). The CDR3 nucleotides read TGTGCCAGCAGCCAAAGACTAGCGAATGAGCAGTTCTTC. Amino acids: CASSQRLANEQFF.

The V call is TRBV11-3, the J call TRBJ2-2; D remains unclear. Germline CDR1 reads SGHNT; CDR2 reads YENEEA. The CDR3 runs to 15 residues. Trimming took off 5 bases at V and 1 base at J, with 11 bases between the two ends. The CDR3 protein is CASSLAGWNTGELFF. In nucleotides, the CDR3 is TGTGCCAGCAGCCTGGCCGGGTGGAACACCGGGGAGCTGTTTTTT.

The CDR3 is CASSKAHGLAGGQSYEQYF. The CDR3 nucleotides read TGTGCCAGCAGCAAAGCCCACGGACTAGCGGGGGGCCAGTCCTACGAGCAGTACTTC. The J gene is TRBJ2-7, the V gene TRBV21-1; the table names TRBD2, a call not compared with the DNA. TRBV21-1 is given as a pseudogene. The CDR3 runs to 19 residues.

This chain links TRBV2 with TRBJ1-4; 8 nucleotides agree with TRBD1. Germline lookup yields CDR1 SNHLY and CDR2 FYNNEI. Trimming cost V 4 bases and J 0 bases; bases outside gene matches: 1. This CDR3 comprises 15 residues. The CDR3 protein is CASSAQGATNEKLFF. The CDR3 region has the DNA TGTGCCAGCAGTGCACAGGGGGCAACTAATGAAAAACTGTTTTTT.

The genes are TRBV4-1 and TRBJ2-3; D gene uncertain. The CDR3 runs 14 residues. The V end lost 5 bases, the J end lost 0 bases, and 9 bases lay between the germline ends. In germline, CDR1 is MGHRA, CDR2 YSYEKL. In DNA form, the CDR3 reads TGCGCCAGCAGCACGGCGGCTAGCACAGATACGCAGTATTTT. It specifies CASSTAASTDTQYF.

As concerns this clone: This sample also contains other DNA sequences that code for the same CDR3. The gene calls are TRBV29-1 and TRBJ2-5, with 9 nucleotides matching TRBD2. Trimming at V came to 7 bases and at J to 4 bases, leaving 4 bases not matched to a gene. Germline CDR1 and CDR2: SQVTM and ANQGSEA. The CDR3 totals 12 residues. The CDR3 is CSGGGGRETQYF. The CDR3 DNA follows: TGCAGCGGCGGGGGGGGCCGAGAGACCCAGTACTTC.

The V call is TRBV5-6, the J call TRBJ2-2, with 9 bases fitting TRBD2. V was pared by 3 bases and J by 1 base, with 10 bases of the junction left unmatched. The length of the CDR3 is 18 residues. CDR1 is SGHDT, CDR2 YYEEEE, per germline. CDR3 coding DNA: TGTGCCAGCAGCTCCGTGGCGGGGGGGCGCGAGAACACCGGGGAGCTGTTTTTT. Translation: CASSSVAGGRENTGELFF.

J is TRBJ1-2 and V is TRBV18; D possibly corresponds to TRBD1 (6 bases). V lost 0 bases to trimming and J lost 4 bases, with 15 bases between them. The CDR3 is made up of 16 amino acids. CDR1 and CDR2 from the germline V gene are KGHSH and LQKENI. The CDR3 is CASSPPGGGTFYGYTF. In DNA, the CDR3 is TGTGCCAGCTCACCACCCGGGGGGGGCACTTTCTATGGCTACACCTTC.

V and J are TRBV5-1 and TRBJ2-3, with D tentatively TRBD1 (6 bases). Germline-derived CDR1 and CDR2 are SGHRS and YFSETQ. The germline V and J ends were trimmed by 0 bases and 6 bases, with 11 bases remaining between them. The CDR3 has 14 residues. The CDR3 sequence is CASSLGGGADTQYF. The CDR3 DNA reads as TGCGCCAGCAGCTTGGGAGGGGGAGCGGATACGCAGTATTTT. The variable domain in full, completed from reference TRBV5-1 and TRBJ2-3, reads KAGVTQTPRYLIKTRGQQVTLSCSPISGHRSVSWYQQTPGQGLQFLFEYFSETQRNKGNFPGRFSGRQFSNSRSEMNVSTLELGDSALYLCASSLGGGADTQYFGPGTRLTVL.

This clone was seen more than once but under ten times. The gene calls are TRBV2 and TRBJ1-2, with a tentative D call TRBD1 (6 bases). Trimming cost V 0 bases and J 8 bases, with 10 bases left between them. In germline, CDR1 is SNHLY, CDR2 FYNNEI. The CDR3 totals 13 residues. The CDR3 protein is CASSEAAGEGYTF. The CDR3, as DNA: TGTGCCAGCAGTGAAGCGGCAGGGGAGGGCTACACCTTC. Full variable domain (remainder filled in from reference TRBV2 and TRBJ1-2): EPEVTQTPSHQVTQMGQEVILRCVPISNHLYFYWYRQILGQKVEFLVSFYNNEISEKSEIFDDQFSVERPDGSNFTLKIRSTKLEDSAMYFCASSEAAGEGYTFGSGTRLTVV.

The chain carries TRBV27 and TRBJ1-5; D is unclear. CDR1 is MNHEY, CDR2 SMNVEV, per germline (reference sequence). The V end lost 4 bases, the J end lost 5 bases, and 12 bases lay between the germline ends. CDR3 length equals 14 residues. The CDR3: CASSSQQAHQPQHF. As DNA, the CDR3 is TGTGCCAGCAGTTCCCAGCAGGCCCATCAGCCCCAGCATTTT.

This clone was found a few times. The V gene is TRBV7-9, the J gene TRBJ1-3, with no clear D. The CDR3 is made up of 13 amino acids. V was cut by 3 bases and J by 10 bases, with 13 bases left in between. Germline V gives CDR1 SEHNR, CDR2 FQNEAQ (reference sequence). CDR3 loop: CASSFQEGRTIYF. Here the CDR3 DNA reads TGTGCCAGCAGCTTTCAGGAGGGAAGGACCATATATTTT.

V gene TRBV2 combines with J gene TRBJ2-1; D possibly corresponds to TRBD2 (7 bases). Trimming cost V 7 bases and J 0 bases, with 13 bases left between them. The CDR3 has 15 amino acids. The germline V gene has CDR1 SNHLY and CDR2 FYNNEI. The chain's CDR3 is CASTARGGSYNEQFF. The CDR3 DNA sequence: TGTGCCAGCACTGCAAGGGGGGGCTCCTACAATGAGCAGTTCTTC.

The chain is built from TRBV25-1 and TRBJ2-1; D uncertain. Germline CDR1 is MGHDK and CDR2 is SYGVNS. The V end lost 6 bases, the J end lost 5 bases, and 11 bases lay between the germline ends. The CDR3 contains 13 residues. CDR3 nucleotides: TGTGCCAGCAGGCCCGTCGGAGACAATGAGCAGTTCTTC. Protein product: CASRPVGDNEQFF.

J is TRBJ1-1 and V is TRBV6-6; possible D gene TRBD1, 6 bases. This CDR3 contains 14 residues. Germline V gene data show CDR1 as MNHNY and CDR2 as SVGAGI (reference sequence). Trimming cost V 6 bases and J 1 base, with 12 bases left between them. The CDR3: CASSHYRANTEAFF. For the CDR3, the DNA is TGTGCCAGCAGCCACTACAGGGCGAACACTGAAGCTTTCTTT.

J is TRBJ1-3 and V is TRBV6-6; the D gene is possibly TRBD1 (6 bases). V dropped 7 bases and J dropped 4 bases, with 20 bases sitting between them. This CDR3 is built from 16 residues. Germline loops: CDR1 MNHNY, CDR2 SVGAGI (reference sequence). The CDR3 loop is CASKGAGQSEGNTIYF. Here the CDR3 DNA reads TGTGCCAGCAAAGGAGCCGGACAGTCTGAAGGAAACACCATATATTTT.

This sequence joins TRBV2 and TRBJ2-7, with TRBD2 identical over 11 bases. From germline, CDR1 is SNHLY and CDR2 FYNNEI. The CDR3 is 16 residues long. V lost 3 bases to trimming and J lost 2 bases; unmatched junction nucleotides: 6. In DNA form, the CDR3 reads TGTGCCAGCAGTGACCTCTTAGCGGGGGGGACCTACGAGCAGTACTTC. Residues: CASSDLLAGGTYEQYF.

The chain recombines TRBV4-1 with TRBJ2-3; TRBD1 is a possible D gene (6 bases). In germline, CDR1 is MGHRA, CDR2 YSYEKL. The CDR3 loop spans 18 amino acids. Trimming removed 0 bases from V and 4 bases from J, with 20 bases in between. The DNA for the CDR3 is TGCGCCAGCAGCCAAGATGATTGGGTACAGGGTGGGTCAGATACGCAGTATTTT. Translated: CASSQDDWVQGGSDTQYF.

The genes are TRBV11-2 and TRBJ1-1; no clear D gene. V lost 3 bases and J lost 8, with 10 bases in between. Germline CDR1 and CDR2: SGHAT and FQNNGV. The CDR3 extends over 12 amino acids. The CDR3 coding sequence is TGTGCCAGCAGCTTGGAGGTCAGGGAAGCTTTCTTT. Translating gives CASSLEVREAFF. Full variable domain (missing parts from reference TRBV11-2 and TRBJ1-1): EAGVAQSPRYKIIEKRQSVAFWCNPISGHATLYWYQQILGQGPKLLIQFQNNGVVDDSQLPKDRFSAERLKGVDSTLKIQPAKLEDSAVYLCASSLEVREAFFGQGTRLTVV.

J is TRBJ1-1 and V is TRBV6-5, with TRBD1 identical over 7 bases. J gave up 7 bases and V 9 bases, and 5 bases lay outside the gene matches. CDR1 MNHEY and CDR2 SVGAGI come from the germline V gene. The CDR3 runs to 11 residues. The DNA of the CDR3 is TGTGCCAGTAGACAGGGAAGTGAAGCTTTCTTT. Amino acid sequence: CASRQGSEAFF.

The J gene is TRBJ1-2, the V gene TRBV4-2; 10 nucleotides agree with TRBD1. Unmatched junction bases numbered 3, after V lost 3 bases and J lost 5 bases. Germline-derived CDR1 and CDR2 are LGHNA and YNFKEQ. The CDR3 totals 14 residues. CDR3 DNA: TGTGCCAGCAGCCAGCCGGGACAGGGGTATGGCTACACCTTC. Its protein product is CASSQPGQGYGYTF.

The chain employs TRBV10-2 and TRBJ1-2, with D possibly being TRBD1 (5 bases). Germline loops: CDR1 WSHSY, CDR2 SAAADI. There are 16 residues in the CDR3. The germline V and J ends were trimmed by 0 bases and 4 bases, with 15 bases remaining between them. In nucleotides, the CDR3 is TGCGCCAGCAGTGAGTCGTCAGGGTATGTCATCTATGGCTACACCTTC. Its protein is CASSESSGYVIYGYTF.

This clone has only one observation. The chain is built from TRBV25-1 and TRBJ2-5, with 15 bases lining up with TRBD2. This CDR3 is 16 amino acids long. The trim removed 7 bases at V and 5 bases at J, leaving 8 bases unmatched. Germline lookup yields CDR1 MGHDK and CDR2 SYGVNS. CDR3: CASNSGTSGGYETQYF. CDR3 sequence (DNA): TGTGCCAGCAATTCCGGGACTAGCGGGGGGTACGAGACCCAGTACTTC.

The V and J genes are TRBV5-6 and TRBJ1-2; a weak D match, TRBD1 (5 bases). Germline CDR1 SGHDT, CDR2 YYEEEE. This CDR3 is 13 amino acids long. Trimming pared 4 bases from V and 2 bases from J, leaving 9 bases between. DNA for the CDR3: TGTGCCAGCAGCGTCGACAGCAACTATGGCTACACCTTC. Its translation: CASSVDSNYGYTF.

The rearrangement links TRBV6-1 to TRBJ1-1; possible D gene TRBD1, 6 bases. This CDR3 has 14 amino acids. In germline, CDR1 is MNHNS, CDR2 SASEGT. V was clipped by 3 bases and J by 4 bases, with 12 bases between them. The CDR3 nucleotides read TGTGCCAGCAGTGATGCAGGGGCCGGCACTGAAGCTTTCTTT. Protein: CASSDAGAGTEAFF.

CDR3 DNA: TGTGCCAGCAGTTTAGAGTCCGGGACAGCAATGTACAATGAGCAGTTCTTC. It translates to CASSLESGTAMYNEQFF. The chain employs TRBV28 and TRBJ2-1; 7 nucleotides align to TRBD1. The CDR3 has 17 residues. V gave up 2 bases and J gave up 4 bases; unmatched junction bases: 11. Germline loops: CDR1 MDHEN, CDR2 SYDVKM.